This is a list of T cell receptor beta chains from one sample in a study of blood T cell repertoires in COVID-19. Libraries were prepared by immunoSEQ multiplex PCR; TCRdb keeps only in-frame clonotypes and omits some of them. The sample shows about 130,000 clones, roughly 85% of them seen only once. The material sequenced was peripheral blood. The receptors here all came from a woman over 75 with COVID-19, enrolled during active disease. CDR3s include the opening cysteine and the closing phenylalanine or tryptophan. A D gene is named only where the DNA matches it firmly. For some rows the clone size is stated as once, few or many, or as a class when expanded; others skip it.

v_gene: TRBV11-3; len: 14; abundance: .; d_gene: .; j_gene: TRBJ1-2; CDR3nt: TGTGCCAGCAGCTTAGAACCAGGGGCGAATGGCTACACCTTC; CDR3aa: CASSLEPGANGYTF
v_gene: TRBV21-1; len: 17; abundance: .; d_gene: .; j_gene: TRBJ2-1; CDR3nt: TGTGCCAGCAGCAAAGGGGGGACTAGCGGGAGTTACAATGAGCAGTTCTTC; CDR3aa: CASSKGGTSGSYNEQFF
v_gene: TRBV5-1; len: 15; abundance: once; d_gene: TRBD1; j_gene: TRBJ1-1; CDR3nt: TGCGCCAGCAGCTTTGAGGGCAGGGGGTTTGATGAAGCTTTCTTT; CDR3aa: CASSFEGRGFDEAFF
v_gene: TRBV12-5; len: 13; abundance: few; d_gene: .; j_gene: TRBJ2-3; CDR3nt: TGTGCTAGTGGTTTAACAGGGTCAGATACGCAGTATTTT; CDR3aa: CASGLTGSDTQYF
v_gene: TRBV6-4; len: 15; abundance: .; d_gene: TRBD1; j_gene: TRBJ1-2; CDR3nt: TGTGCCAGCAGTGACTCTATGACAGGGGGCCATGGCTACACCTTC; CDR3aa: CASSDSMTGGHGYTF
v_gene: TRBV4-3; len: 16; abundance: .; d_gene: TRBD2; j_gene: TRBJ2-2; CDR3nt: TGCGCCAGCAGCCAAGTGGGGCTAGCGGACACCGGGGAGCTGTTTTTT; CDR3aa: CASSQVGLADTGELFF
v_gene: TRBV28; len: 18; abundance: .; d_gene: TRBD2; j_gene: TRBJ2-3; CDR3nt: TGTGCCAGCAGTTTATCGTTGATAGCGGGGCGTGTCACAGATACGCAGTATTTT; CDR3aa: CASSLSLIAGRVTDTQYF
v_gene: TRBV6-5; len: 15; abundance: .; d_gene: .; j_gene: TRBJ2-1; CDR3nt: TGTGCCAGCAGGAAACTAGCTGGAAGTCTGGATGAGCAGTTCTTC; CDR3aa: CASRKLAGSLDEQFF
v_gene: TRBV2; len: 15; abundance: .; d_gene: .; j_gene: TRBJ1-5; CDR3nt: TGTGCCAGCAGCGCTAACAGGGTGAGCAATCAGCCCCAGCATTTT; CDR3aa: CASSANRVSNQPQHF
v_gene: TRBV5-4; len: 13; abundance: .; d_gene: .; j_gene: TRBJ1-1; CDR3nt: TGTGCCAGCAGCTGGCCGGGGAGCACTGAAGCTTTCTTT; CDR3aa: CASSWPGSTEAFF
v_gene: TRBV7-8; len: 15; abundance: .; d_gene: TRBD1; j_gene: TRBJ2-5; CDR3nt: TGTGCCAGCAGCTCGCTACAGGGGGCGTTGGAGACCCAGTACTTC; CDR3aa: CASSSLQGALETQYF
v_gene: TRBV9; len: 15; abundance: .; d_gene: .; j_gene: TRBJ2-1; CDR3nt: TGTGCCAGCAGCGTAGGTCTAATCTACCCCAATGAGCAGTTCTTC; CDR3aa: CASSVGLIYPNEQFF
v_gene: TRBV28; len: 17; abundance: .; d_gene: TRBD2; j_gene: TRBJ2-5; CDR3nt: TGTGCCAGCAGTTCGACAATCACTAGCGGGAGACAAGAGACCCAGTACTTC; CDR3aa: CASSSTITSGRQETQYF
v_gene: TRBV28; len: 12; abundance: .; d_gene: .; j_gene: TRBJ2-7; CDR3nt: TGTGCCAGCAGGAGTGGAGTCTACGAGCAGTACTTC; CDR3aa: CASRSGVYEQYF
v_gene: TRBV5-1; len: 13; abundance: .; d_gene: .; j_gene: TRBJ1-1; CDR3nt: TGCGCCAGCAGCTTGGGAGGCGGGAATGAAGCTTTCTTT; CDR3aa: CASSLGGGNEAFF
v_gene: TRBV19; len: 17; abundance: many; d_gene: .; j_gene: TRBJ1-2; CDR3nt: TGTGCCAGTAGCCCACAGCAGCCTGCCGGGAGTCGTAAAGGCTACACCTTC; CDR3aa: CASSPQQPAGSRKGYTF